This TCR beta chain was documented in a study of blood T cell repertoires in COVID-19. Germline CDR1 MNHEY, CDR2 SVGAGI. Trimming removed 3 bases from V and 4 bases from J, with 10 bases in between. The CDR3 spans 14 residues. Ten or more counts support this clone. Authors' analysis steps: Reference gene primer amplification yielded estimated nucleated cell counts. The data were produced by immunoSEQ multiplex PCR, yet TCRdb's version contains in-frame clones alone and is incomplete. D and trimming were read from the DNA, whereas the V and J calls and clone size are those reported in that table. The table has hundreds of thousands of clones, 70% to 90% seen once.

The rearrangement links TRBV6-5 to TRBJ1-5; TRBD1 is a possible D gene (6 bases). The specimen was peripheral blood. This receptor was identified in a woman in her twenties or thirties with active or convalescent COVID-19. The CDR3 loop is CASSYGTLNQPQHF. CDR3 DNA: TGTGCCAGCAGTTATGGGACACTTAATCAGCCCCAGCATTTT.